The 28 T cell receptor beta chains given below trace back to one sample, sequenced in a study of control samples from healthy donors and cancer patients. Using immunoSEQ multiplex PCR, the repertoire was profiled, and TCRdb retains in-frame clones only, with some absent. The sample holds 150,000 to 200,000 clones; 90% are singletons and the top ten take roughly 1.5%. Sequenced material: blood. All receptors come from a woman aged 50 to 65 in good health.

V is TRBV5-6 and J is TRBJ2-1, with 8 bases that match TRBD2. The CDR3 totals 15 residues. Germline V lookup: CDR1 SGHDT, CDR2 YYEEEE. The junction had 4 bases not matched to a gene; V was cut back by 0 bases and J by 5 bases. The CDR3 DNA follows: TGTGCCAGCAGCTTGGTGCTAGCGGGCGACAATGAGCAGTTCTTC. Translated: CASSLVLAGDNEQFF.

This clone has more than one count but fewer than ten. J is TRBJ2-7 and V is TRBV28, with D perhaps TRBD2 (6 bases). Germline V lookup: CDR1 MDHEN, CDR2 SYDVKM. The CDR3 has 13 amino acids. The V gene lost 8 bases and the J gene lost 7 bases, with 18 bases spanning the gap. This CDR3 reads CASRWRGLEEQYF. The CDR3 region has the DNA TGTGCCAGCCGCTGGCGGGGTCTTGAGGAGCAGTACTTC.

This clone has only a few counts. The rearrangement uses TRBV7-2 and TRBJ1-3; D is ambiguous. The V gene's germline CDR1 is SGHTA and CDR2 FQGNSA. The CDR3 spans 13 residues. The V end was cut by 5 bases, the J end by 6 bases, with 11 bases between. CDR3 in amino acids: CASSPGPVNTIYF. In DNA form, the CDR3 reads TGTGCCAGCAGCCCCGGACCGGTAAACACCATATATTTT.

This clone was observed a handful of times. The V call is TRBV5-6, the J call TRBJ2-1, with 7 bases lining up with TRBD2. The CDR3 contains 13 residues. Per the germline V gene, CDR1 is SGHDT and CDR2 is YYEEEE. The V gene end was trimmed by 1 base and the J gene end by 8 bases; junction bases not matched to a gene: 3. The CDR3 sequence: CASSLRSGDEQFF. The CDR3 DNA follows: TGTGCCAGCAGCTTGAGGAGCGGGGATGAGCAGTTCTTC.

The chain carries TRBV5-1 and TRBJ2-5; 7 bases align to TRBD1. CDR3 size: 14 residues. Germline V lookup: CDR1 SGHRS, CDR2 YFSETQ. Trimming cost V 4 bases and J 2 bases; bases outside gene matches: 5. The CDR3 sequence is CASSRDSQQETQYF. Written as DNA, the CDR3 is TGCGCCAGCAGCCGGGACAGCCAACAAGAGACCCAGTACTTC.

The rearrangement joins TRBV4-2 to TRBJ2-1, with TRBD2 matching 9 bases. CDR1 LGHNA and CDR2 YNFKEQ come from the germline V gene. This CDR3 region has 17 residues. V lost 0 bases, J lost 3 bases, and 6 bases stayed unmatched. CDR3 DNA sequence: TGTGCCAGCAGCCAAGAAAGGGGACTAGCAGTCTACAATGAGCAGTTCTTC. This gives the protein CASSQERGLAVYNEQFF.

The chain combines TRBV28 with TRBJ2-2; unclear D gene. The germline V gene encodes CDR1 MDHEN and CDR2 SYDVKM. This CDR3 spans 11 amino acids. V dropped 6 bases and J dropped 10 bases, with 9 bases sitting between them. CDR3: CASRILSELFF. CDR3 coding DNA: TGTGCCAGCAGAATTCTATCGGAGCTGTTTTTT.

The V gene is TRBV19, the J gene TRBJ1-6; 7 nucleotides agree with TRBD1. Unmatched junction bases numbered 6, after V lost 3 bases and J lost 10 bases. The V gene's germline CDR1 is LNHDA and CDR2 SQIVND (reference sequence). This CDR3 has 14 residues. The chain's CDR3 is CASSIGTARSPLHF. The CDR3 bases are TGTGCCAGTAGTATCGGGACAGCCCGGTCACCCCTCCACTTT. The entire variable domain, with the rest obtained from reference TRBV19 and TRBJ1-6, is as follows: DGGITQSPKYLFRKEGQNVTLSCEQNLNHDAMYWYRQDPGQGLRLIYYSQIVNDFQKGDIAEGYSVSREKKESFPLTVTSAQKNPTAFYLCASSIGTARSPLHFGNGTRLTVT.

This clone appeared a few times. The chain uses TRBV7-8 and TRBJ2-5, with D possibly being TRBD2 (5 bases). CDR3 length: 13 amino acids. CDR1 is SGHVS, CDR2 FQNEAQ, per germline. V lost 2 bases, J lost 7 bases, and 11 bases lay in between. The CDR3 here is CASSLLPRGTQYF. CDR3 nucleotide sequence: TGTGCCAGCAGCTTACTCCCCCGGGGGACCCAGTACTTC. The whole variable domain, filled in from reference TRBV7-8 and TRBJ2-5, reads GAGVSQSPRYKVAKRGQDVALRCDPISGHVSLFWYQQALGQGPEFLTYFQNEAQLDKSGLPSDRFFAERPEGSVSTLKIQRTQQEDSAVYLCASSLLPRGTQYFGPGTRLLVL.

This clone was detected only a few times. The CDR3 sequence is CASRRQGAERAFF. Here the CDR3 DNA reads TGTGCCAGCAGGCGTCAAGGTGCGGAGAGAGCTTTCTTT. J is TRBJ1-1 and V is TRBV27; D uncertain. V was clipped by 6 bases and J by 10 bases, with 18 bases between them. The CDR3 covers 13 residues. Germline V gives CDR1 MNHEY, CDR2 SMNVEV (reference sequence).

This chain uses TRBV7-9 with TRBJ2-3; 7 bases align to TRBD2. Unmatched junction bases numbered 4, after V lost 1 base and J lost 3 bases. CDR1 and CDR2 from the germline V gene are SEHNR and FQNEAQ (reference sequence). This CDR3 has 15 amino acids. CDR3: CASSLEAGLTDTQYF. CDR3 DNA: TGTGCCAGCAGCTTAGAAGCGGGATTAACAGATACGCAGTATTTT.

This chain connects TRBV18 to TRBJ2-1; 16 positions match TRBD2. The CDR3 sequence is 16 residues long. Germline trimming cut 0 bases from V and 9 bases from J; bases unmatched to any gene: 2. Germline V gene sequence: CDR1 KGHSH, CDR2 LQKENI. The CDR3 sequence is CASSPPGLAGGSEQFF. Written as DNA, the CDR3 is TGTGCCAGCTCACCACCGGGACTAGCGGGAGGGTCTGAGCAGTTCTTC.

The chain links TRBV2 to TRBJ1-2; D remains ambiguous. V was trimmed by 10 bases and J by 4 bases, leaving 13 bases between them. The CDR3 is made up of 12 amino acids. Looked up from germline, CDR1 is SNHLY and CDR2 is FYNNEI. The CDR3 DNA reads as TGTGCCACACAACAGACATCCTATGGCTACACCTTC. It is translated as CATQQTSYGYTF.

This clone was seen once. The chain links TRBV18 to TRBJ1-5; 8 positions agree with TRBD1. CDR3 length: 13 residues. The J segment lost 4 bases and the V segment lost 4 bases, leaving 0 bases of the junction unmatched. Looked up from germline, CDR1 is KGHSH and CDR2 is LQKENI. The chain's CDR3 is CASSRDRNQPQHF. The CDR3 DNA is TGTGCCAGCTCACGGGACAGGAATCAGCCCCAGCATTTT.

The chain joins TRBV28 to TRBJ1-2; TRBD1 might be the D (5 bases). The CDR3 is 16 residues long. Trimming took off 1 base at V and 8 bases at J, with 20 bases between the two ends. Germline V lookup: CDR1 MDHEN, CDR2 SYDVKM. For the CDR3, the DNA is TGTGCCAGCAGTTTATTTACACAGGAGGTCCAAGGAGGCTACACCTTC. It is translated as CASSLFTQEVQGGYTF.

The genes are TRBV30 and TRBJ2-5; D possibly corresponds to TRBD1 (5 bases). Trimming took off 2 bases at V and 5 bases at J, with 21 bases between the two ends. The germline gives CDR1 GTSNPN, CDR2 SVGIG (reference sequence). The CDR3 has 16 amino acids. CDR3 in DNA: TGTGCCTGGAGTAGGGGTGTAGGCCCGCTGGGGGAGACCCAGTACTTC. It specifies CAWSRGVGPLGETQYF.

V usage is TRBV3-1 (or the pseudogene TRBV3-2) and J usage is TRBJ1-5; no firm D call. The V gene lost 0 bases and the J gene lost 0 bases, with 6 bases spanning the gap. From germline, CDR1 is LGHDT and CDR2 YNNKEL (reference sequence). The CDR3 has 15 residues. The CDR3 spells CASSQDHLSNQPQHF. CDR3 sequence (DNA): TGTGCCAGCAGCCAAGACCATCTTAGCAATCAGCCCCAGCATTTT.

The chain has TRBV5-1 and TRBJ2-1; 11 bases align to TRBD2. The V gene end was trimmed by 6 bases and the J gene end by 6 bases; junction bases not matched to a gene: 5. From germline, CDR1 is SGHRS and CDR2 YFSETQ. The CDR3 length is 14 residues. This chain's CDR3 is CASNSGRDGNEQFF. CDR3 sequence (DNA): TGCGCCAGCAATAGCGGGAGGGACGGCAATGAGCAGTTCTTC.

The rearrangement links TRBV27 to TRBJ1-5; 9 nucleotides agree with TRBD1. Germline V gene lookup returns CDR1 MNHEY and CDR2 SMNVEV (reference sequence). This CDR3 has 14 residues. The V gene end was trimmed by 5 bases and the J gene end by 4 bases; junction bases not matched to a gene: 3. The CDR3, as DNA: TGTGCCAGCAGTCCGGACAGGGGAAATCAGCCCCAGCATTTT. Translated, it gives CASSPDRGNQPQHF.

This clone was observed a single time. The chain is built from TRBV5-4 and TRBJ2-2, with 13 bases lining up with TRBD2. Germline-derived CDR1 and CDR2 are SGHNT and YYREEE (reference sequence). V lost 4 bases to trimming and J lost 0 bases; unmatched junction nucleotides: 3. This CDR3 is built from 17 residues. The CDR3 loop reads CASSRGLAGPNTGELFF. Here the CDR3 DNA reads TGTGCCAGCAGCCGGGGACTAGCGGGGCCGAACACCGGGGAGCTGTTTTTT.

The chain carries TRBV3-1 (or the pseudogene TRBV3-2) and TRBJ2-1, with 9 bases aligning to TRBD2. This CDR3 has 18 residues. After removal of 0 bases from V and 1 base from J, the junction contained 7 bases not matched to a gene. The germline V gene encodes CDR1 LGHDT and CDR2 YNNKEL (reference sequence). CDR3 in DNA: TGTGCCAGCAGCCAAGATCCGGCTAGCGGGATTTCCTACAATGAGCAGTTCTTC. Translation: CASSQDPASGISYNEQFF.

The chain links TRBV29-1 to TRBJ2-4, with D hard to call. The V gene lost 4 bases and the J gene lost 0 bases, with 7 bases spanning the gap. The germline V gene has CDR1 SQVTM and CDR2 ANQGSEA. This CDR3 spans 13 amino acids. CDR3 DNA: TGCAGCGTTGTGGCGGTAGCCAAAAACATTCAGTACTTC. Translated, it gives CSVVAVAKNIQYF.

The V call is TRBV30, the J call TRBJ2-3, with TRBD2 matching 7 bases. Germline lookup yields CDR1 GTSNPN and CDR2 SVGIG (reference sequence). V lost 2 bases, J lost 8 bases, and 10 bases stayed unmatched. The CDR3 runs to 14 residues. CDR3 nucleotide sequence: TGTGCCTGGAGTTCGGGCGGCGGGAGTGGTACGCAGTATTTT. Encoded protein: CAWSSGGGSGTQYF.

This rearrangement joins TRBV10-3 to TRBJ2-3; D uncertain. The CDR3 contains 12 residues. V gave up 3 bases and J gave up 6 bases, with 7 bases separating them. The germline CDR1 and CDR2 sequences are ENHRY and SYGVKD. The CDR3 reads CAISEPPDTQYF. CDR3 nucleotides: TGTGCCATCAGTGAACCCCCGGATACGCAGTATTTT.

Turning to this clone: The junction and the germline gene differ at one end; a read error may be behind it. The chain employs TRBV7-7 and TRBJ2-5, with 10 bases fitting TRBD1. The CDR3 extends over 14 amino acids. Germline V lookup: CDR1 SSHAT, CDR2 FNYEAQ (reference sequence). The CDR3 loop is CASSPTGGEETQYF. CDR3 nucleotides: TGTGCTAGCAGCCCGACAGGGGGCGAAGAGACCCAGTACTTC.

This sequence joins TRBV12-3 or TRBV12-4 and TRBJ2-1; 7 nucleotides agree with TRBD1. The CDR3 extends over 13 amino acids. V lost 11 bases to trimming and J lost 4 bases; unmatched junction nucleotides: 8. CDR3 DNA sequence: TGTGCCTCCCAACAGGGGAATTACAATGAGCAGTTCTTC. The encoded protein is CASQQGNYNEQFF.

The chain combines TRBV6-2 or TRBV6-3 with TRBJ1-5; D not certain. Trimming removed 4 bases from V and 8 bases from J, with 6 bases in between. The CDR3 totals 11 residues. CDR1 MNHEY and CDR2 SVGEGT come from the germline V gene. Written as DNA, the CDR3 is TGTGCCAGCAGTTCCTCCGAGCCCCAGCATTTT. This gives the protein CASSSSEPQHF.

This clone showed up just once. The CDR3 DNA follows: TGTGCCAGCAGCACAAGGGTAACGGGCACAGATACGCAGTATTTT. Translation: CASSTRVTGTDTQYF. The chain recombines TRBV7-3 with TRBJ2-3; D unresolved. There are 15 residues in the CDR3. The germline V gene has CDR1 SGHTA and CDR2 FQGTGA. The V end lost 5 bases, the J end lost 1 base, and 13 bases lay between the germline ends.